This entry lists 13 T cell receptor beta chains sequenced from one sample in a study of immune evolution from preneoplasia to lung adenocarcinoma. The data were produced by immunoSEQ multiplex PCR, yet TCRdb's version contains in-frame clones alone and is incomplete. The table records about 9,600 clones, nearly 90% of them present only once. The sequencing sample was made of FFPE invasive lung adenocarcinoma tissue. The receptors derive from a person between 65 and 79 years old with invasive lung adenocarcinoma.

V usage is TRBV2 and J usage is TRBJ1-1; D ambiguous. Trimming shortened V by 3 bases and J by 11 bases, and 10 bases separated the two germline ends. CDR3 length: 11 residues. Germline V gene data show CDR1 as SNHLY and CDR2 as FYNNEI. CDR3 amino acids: CASSDRQLAFF. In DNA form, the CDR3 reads TGTGCCAGCAGTGACCGACAATTGGCTTTCTTT. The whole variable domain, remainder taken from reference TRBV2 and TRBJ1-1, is EPEVTQTPSHQVTQMGQEVILRCVPISNHLYFYWYRQILGQKVEFLVSFYNNEISEKSEIFDDQFSVERPDGSNFTLKIRSTKLEDSAMYFCASSDRQLAFFGQGTRLTVV.

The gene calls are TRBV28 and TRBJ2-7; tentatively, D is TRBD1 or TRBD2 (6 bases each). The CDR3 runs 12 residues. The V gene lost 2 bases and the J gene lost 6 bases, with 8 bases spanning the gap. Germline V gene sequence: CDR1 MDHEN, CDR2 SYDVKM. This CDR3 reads CASSLGGREQYF. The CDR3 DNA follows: TGTGCCAGCAGTTTAGGGGGGCGCGAGCAGTACTTC.

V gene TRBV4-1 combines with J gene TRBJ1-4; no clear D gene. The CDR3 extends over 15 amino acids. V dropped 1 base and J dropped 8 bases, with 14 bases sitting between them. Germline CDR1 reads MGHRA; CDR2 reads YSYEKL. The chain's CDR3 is CASSQVSIGREKLFF. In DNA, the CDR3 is TGCGCCAGCAGCCAAGTATCGATCGGTCGGGAAAAACTGTTTTTT.

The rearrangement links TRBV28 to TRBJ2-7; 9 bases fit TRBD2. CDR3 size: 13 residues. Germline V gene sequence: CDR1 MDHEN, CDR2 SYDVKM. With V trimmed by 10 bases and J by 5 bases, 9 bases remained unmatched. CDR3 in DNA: TGTGCCACCCAAAGCGGGGGGCAGGACGAGCAGTACTTC. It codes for CATQSGGQDEQYF.

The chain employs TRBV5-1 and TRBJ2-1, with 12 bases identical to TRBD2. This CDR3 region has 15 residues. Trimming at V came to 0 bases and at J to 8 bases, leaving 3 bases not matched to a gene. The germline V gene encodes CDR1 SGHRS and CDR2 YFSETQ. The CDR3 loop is CASSLGLAGVDEQFF. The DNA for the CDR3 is TGCGCCAGCAGCTTGGGACTAGCGGGGGTGGATGAGCAGTTCTTC.

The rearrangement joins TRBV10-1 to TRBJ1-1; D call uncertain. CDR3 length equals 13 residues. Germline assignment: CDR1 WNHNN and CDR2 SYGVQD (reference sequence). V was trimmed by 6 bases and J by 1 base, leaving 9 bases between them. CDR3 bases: TGCGCCAGCAGCATGAAACAGAACACTGAAGCTTTCTTT. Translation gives CASSMKQNTEAFF.

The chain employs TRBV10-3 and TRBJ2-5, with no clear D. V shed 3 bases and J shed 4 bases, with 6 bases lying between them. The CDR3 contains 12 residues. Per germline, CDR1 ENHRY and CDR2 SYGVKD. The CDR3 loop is CAISDKRETQYF. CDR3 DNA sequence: TGTGCCATCAGTGATAAACGAGAGACCCAGTACTTC.

CDR3: CASSQGMNTEAFF. CDR3 in DNA: TGTGCCAGCTCACAGGGGATGAACACTGAAGCTTTCTTT. The rearrangement uses TRBV18 and TRBJ1-1; tentative D call: TRBD1 (5 bases). V dropped 4 bases and J dropped 0 bases, with 6 bases sitting between them. This CDR3 has 13 amino acids. CDR1 is KGHSH and CDR2 is LQKENI in the germline V gene.

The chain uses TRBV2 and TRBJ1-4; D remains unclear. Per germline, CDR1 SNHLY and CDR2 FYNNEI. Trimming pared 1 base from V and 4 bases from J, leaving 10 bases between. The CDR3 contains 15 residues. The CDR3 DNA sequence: TGTGCCAGCAGTGAAGGGAGCTGGGATAATGAAAAACTGTTTTTT. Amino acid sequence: CASSEGSWDNEKLFF.

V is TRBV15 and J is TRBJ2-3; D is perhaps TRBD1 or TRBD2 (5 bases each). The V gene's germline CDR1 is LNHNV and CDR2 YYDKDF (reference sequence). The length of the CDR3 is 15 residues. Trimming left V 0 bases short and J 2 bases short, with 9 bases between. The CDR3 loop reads CATSRDGGSTDTQYF. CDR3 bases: TGTGCCACCAGCAGAGATGGGGGTTCCACAGATACGCAGTATTTT.

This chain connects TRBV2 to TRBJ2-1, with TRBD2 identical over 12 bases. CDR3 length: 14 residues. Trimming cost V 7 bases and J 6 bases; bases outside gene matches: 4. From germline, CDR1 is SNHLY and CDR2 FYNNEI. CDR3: CASNKLAGGNEQFF. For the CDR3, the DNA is TGTGCCAGCAATAAACTAGCGGGAGGCAATGAGCAGTTCTTC.

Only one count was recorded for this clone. Here the CDR3 DNA reads TGTGCCTGGAGTGCCCTTCGGGGTGGCTACACCTTC. Translating it yields CAWSALRGGYTF. This chain uses TRBV30 with TRBJ1-2; unclear D gene. Germline values: CDR1 GTSNPN, CDR2 SVGIG (reference sequence). The CDR3 has 12 residues. Deletions cut 1 base from V and 7 bases from J, with 10 bases between.

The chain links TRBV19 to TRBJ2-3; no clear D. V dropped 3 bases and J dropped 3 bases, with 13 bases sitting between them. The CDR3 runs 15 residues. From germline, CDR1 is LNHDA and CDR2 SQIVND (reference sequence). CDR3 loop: CASSIWSEVTDTQYF. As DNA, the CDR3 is TGTGCCAGTAGTATCTGGTCAGAAGTTACAGATACGCAGTATTTT.